This TCR beta chain derives from a study of response to subunit inactivated influenza vaccine. The CDR3 consists of 14 residues. V shed 4 bases, J shed 4 bases, and the junction held 9 bases outside the gene matches. The germline CDR1 and CDR2 sequences are DFQATT and SNEGSKA (reference sequence). TCRdb independently ran MiXCR on the RT-PCR reads; one entry per CDR3 protein. The sample includes over 150,000 distinct CDR3 sequences, 9.5% to 12% seen only once; the top ten take 35% to 40%. Here the sequenced sample was CD8+ T cells sorted from PBMCs, taken around 25 months after vaccination. This TCR came from a man aged 45 to 75 who received an inactivated influenza vaccine. This chain links TRBV20-1 with TRBJ2-7, with 8 bases identical to TRBD1. The CDR3 region has the DNA TGCAGTGCTACCCCGGACAGGGATCGGTACGAGCAGTACTTC. It specifies CSATPDRDRYEQYF.